These 4 T cell receptor beta chains were all obtained from the same sample, sequenced in a study of T cells in Graves' hyperthyroidism and ophthalmopathy (dated by TCRdb to the late 2010s). The library was built by means of multiplex PCR. These reads were obtained on an Illumina HiSeq 2000. TCR beta CDR3 regions were amplified from RNA transcripts. For the first round of RT-PCR on the TCR CDR3, the HTBI primer set was used together with the Qiagen OneStep RT-PCR kit. In-frame beta chains were kept once TCRdb had trimmed the public reads at Q25 with fastp and called clones with MiXCR. Rows matching on CDR3 protein sequence are summarized as one entry with the most common DNA and genes. The sample includes 300,000 to 400,000 distinct CDR3 sequences, with 18% observed a single time. The top ten clonotypes cover approximately 49% of the sample. Sequenced input: blood. The receptors here all came from a woman between 50 and 59 years old with Graves' hyperthyroidism.

This clonotype was seen at least ten times. This chain links TRBV30 with TRBJ2-1, with TRBD1 matching over 8 bases. The V segment lost 0 bases and the J segment 11 bases; nucleotides outside the gene matches: 6. This CDR3 is built from 13 residues. The germline V gene encodes CDR1 GTSNPN and CDR2 SVGIG (reference sequence). CDR3 region: CAWSVQGANQQFF. CDR3 DNA sequence: TGTGCCTGGAGTGTTCAGGGGGCGAACCAGCAGTTCTTC. Full variable domain (rest looked up from reference TRBV30 and TRBJ2-1): SQTIHQWPATLVQPVGSPLSLECTVEGTSNPNLYWYRQAAGRGLQLLFYSVGIGQISSEVPQNLSASRPQDRQFILSSKKLLLSDSGFYLCAWSVQGANQQFFGPGTRLTVL.

The chain uses TRBV10-2 and TRBJ1-1; D is possibly TRBD1 (6 bases). The CDR3 loop spans 13 amino acids. The V end was cut by 7 bases, the J end by 4 bases, with 13 bases between. In germline, CDR1 is WSHSY, CDR2 SAAADI. CDR3 bases: TGCGCCAGCAATGAAGACAGGTTCACTGAAGCTTTCTTT. It encodes CASNEDRFTEAFF.

This clonotype was observed a handful of times. This chain uses TRBV20-1 with TRBJ2-2; D not resolved. V gave up 6 bases and J gave up 7 bases, with 15 bases separating them. CDR1 is DFQATT and CDR2 is SNEGSKA in the germline V gene (reference sequence). CDR3 length: 13 amino acids. In DNA, the CDR3 is TGCAGTGCCCAAAACACGGAGATCGGGGAGCTGTTTTTT. Protein: CSAQNTEIGELFF.

This clonotype has a count of ten or more. J is TRBJ2-1 and V is TRBV5-1, with 10 nucleotides matching TRBD2. The CDR3 contains 14 residues. V was clipped by 4 bases and J by 6 bases; unmatched bases: 4. Germline V gene lookup returns CDR1 SGHRS and CDR2 YFSETQ. The CDR3 nucleotides are TGCGCCAGCAGCCTGACTAGCGGGCTCAATGAGCAGTTCTTC. Translating gives CASSLTSGLNEQFF.